Sequencing of this TCR beta chain was carried out in a study of cytomegalovirus exposure and HLA in healthy donors. It was with 60 Vbeta and 13 Jbeta primers that the PCR ran. Here immunoSEQ multiplex PCR was the method, and the copy in TCRdb shows in-frame clones only, minus some. The table includes about 98,000 clones, around 80% detected once. The donors, nominally healthy at sampling, likely had unrecorded immune exposures. Findings and limits, study-wide: Investigators reported about 160 TCR beta chains as tied to cytomegalovirus. A classifier reportedly called cytomegalovirus status with high sensitivity and specificity. Researchers reportedly found TCR beta sequences accurately predicted most subjects' HLA-A and HLA-B alleles.

Regarding this clone: The antigen is unknown.

The CDR3 is 16 residues long. V lost 4 bases to trimming and J lost 3 bases; unmatched junction nucleotides: 12. Germline V gene data show CDR1 as SGHTS and CDR2 as YDEGEE. The receptor was isolated from a man aged 40-50 years in good health and CMV-seronegative. Sequenced input: PBMCs. The rearrangement uses TRBV5-8 and TRBJ2-7, with 8 bases lining up with TRBD1. CDR3 amino acids: CASSTLTGTGNYEQYF. For the CDR3, the DNA is TGTGCCAGCAGCACGCTAACCGGGACAGGAAACTACGAGCAGTACTTC.